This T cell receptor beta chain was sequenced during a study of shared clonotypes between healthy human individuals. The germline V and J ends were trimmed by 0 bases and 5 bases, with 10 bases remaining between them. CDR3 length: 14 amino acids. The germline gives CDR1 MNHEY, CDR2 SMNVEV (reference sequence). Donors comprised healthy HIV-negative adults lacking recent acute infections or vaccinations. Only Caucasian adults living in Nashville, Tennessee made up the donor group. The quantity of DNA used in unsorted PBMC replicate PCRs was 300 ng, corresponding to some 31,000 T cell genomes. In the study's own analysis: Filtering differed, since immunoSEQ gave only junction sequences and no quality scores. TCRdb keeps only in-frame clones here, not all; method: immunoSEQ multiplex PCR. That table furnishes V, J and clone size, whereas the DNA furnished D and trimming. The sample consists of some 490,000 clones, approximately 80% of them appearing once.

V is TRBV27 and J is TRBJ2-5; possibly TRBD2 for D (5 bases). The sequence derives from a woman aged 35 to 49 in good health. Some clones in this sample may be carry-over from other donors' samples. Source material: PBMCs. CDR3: CASSLSGSGETQYF. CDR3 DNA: TGTGCCAGCAGTTTATCGGGGAGTGGGGAGACCCAGTACTTC.